This T cell receptor (beta chain) was captured in a study of cytomegalovirus exposure and HLA in healthy donors listed by TCRdb under 2017. Study-wide context: According to an earlier analysis of around 600 of the donors, about 179 million T cells yielded roughly 110 million unique TCR beta sequences and about 300 Gb of sequence data. Among approximately 370 genotyped donors of the cohort, an average of approximately 240,000 unique TCR beta nucleotide sequences was sequenced per donor, of which roughly 17% were non-productive. The study was designed to test whether signatures of past pathogen exposure could be identified by cataloging public T cell receptors. The study combined high-throughput TCR immunosequencing, statistical association of individual TCRs with disease status, and machine learning to predict cytomegalovirus infection status. A later analysis re-examined previously published TCR beta repertoires from more than 600 donors and added high-resolution HLA genotyping to investigate patterns of TCR occurrence. Genome-wide SNP genotypes for about three fifths of the roughly 700 donors were used in a later genetic analysis, which treated that subset as a discovery cohort. All discovery cohort repertoires had been generated on a single sequencing platform. Of the 350 to 400 genotyped donors, 81% fell in the genetic ancestry cluster associated with self-reported Caucasian donors. Roughly five DR-DQ haplotypes were treated as single units for association and clustering because of strong linkage in the cohort. Donor age, sex, ethnicity and CMV serostatus were compiled alongside the repertoire data. In an earlier analysis of 587 of the donors, high-throughput TCR beta sequencing was used to judge whether each TCR beta V gene segment behaved as functional or pseudogenic. Approximately 300 gigabases of sequencing data and approximately 91 million unique TCR sequences made up an early release that covered over 550 HLA-typed donors. Rather than drawing on any new phenotypic data, the later analysis identified candidate immune exposures from TCR beta sequences and the way those sequences occurred across donors. HLA typing covered class I and class II loci at four-digit resolution. The number of typed donors differed by locus: roughly 620-630 for A, B, C, DRB1 and DQB1; some 540 for DQA1; 606 for DPA1; and about 470 for DPB1. The study profiled the T cell repertoires of under 700 subjects by immunosequencing and related them to cytomegalovirus serostatus. Along with the roughly 610-subject first cohort, a separate validation cohort of about 110 different subjects was used.

Taken from the germline V gene (reference sequence), the CDR1 and CDR2 loops are GTSNPN and SVGIG. V and J are truncated by 1 base and 3 bases respectively, leaving an intervening sequence of 7 bases. The CDR3 runs 13 amino acids, cysteine and phenylalanine included. This entry keeps only the CDR3 DNA: 39 bases, framed from base 1. With respect to this clone: Its antigen remains undetermined. No much larger clone exists at a distance of one base, and base qualities are not known.

In total, just over 650 healthy bone marrow donors made up the cohort. At the time of sampling, every cohort member was nominally healthy, though immune exposures that went unrecorded were likely present. The donor tested CMV seropositive and was one of the 289 seropositive cohort members. Each donor provided a peripheral blood sample, and peripheral blood mononuclear cells were used for TCR beta sequencing. Genomic DNA was extracted from the blood cell samples with the Qiagen DNeasy Blood Extraction Kit. Libraries were prepared through the immunoSEQ multiplex PCR assay. For the multiplex PCR, a mixture combining 60 forward primers for TCR Vbeta segments and 13 reverse primers for TCR Jbeta segments was used. The CDR3 region of rearranged TCR beta genes was amplified from genomic DNA by a multiplex PCR assay. The amplified TCR beta libraries were sequenced on the Illumina HiSeq System as 87-base-pair reads. Concerning the study's data processing: Across the 700 or so repertoires, a later analysis counted some 80 million unique TCR beta chains, around 10 million of which were shared by at least two donors. A nearest-neighbor algorithm error-corrected the raw reads and collapsed the reads into unique sequences, merging closely related sequences to remove PCR and sequencing errors. To assign V, D and J gene segments, CDR3 sequences were aligned to IMGT reference sequences. For a sequence to be retained, a match of at least six nucleotides to both a V gene segment and a J gene segment was required. A rearrangement was called productive if the CDR3 had no stop codons and remained in frame with V and J, and every other rearrangement was called non-productive. CDR3 was defined by IMGT convention, running from the second conserved V-encoded cysteine to the conserved J-encoded phenylalanine. The earlier analysis of fewer than 700 of the donors excluded sequences that lacked an unambiguous match to a single V gene segment. In an earlier analysis of 450 to 750 of the donors, a V segment was called functional when productive rearrangements were above 56.7%, and segregating when the standard deviation between donors exceeded 5%. A statistical classification framework was built to diagnose cytomegalovirus status from the catalog of TCR beta chain sequences. A later analysis assigned V and J genes by comparing TCR nucleotide sequences with IMGT/GENE-DB human TR gene sequences. In a later analysis, CDR3 sequences and most-parsimonious VDJ recombination scenarios were assigned using the TCRdist pipeline. In a later analysis, every TCR beta chain was defined by the combination of its CDR3 amino acid sequence and its V-gene family, and reads without a unique V-gene family were dropped. As a way to deal with suspected cross-contamination and a sequencing artifact, a later analysis dropped 450 to 600 nucleotide sequences that were highly shared and had low generation probability. In a later analysis, a clonal expansion index was calculated for each public chain from normalized within-repertoire ranks of inferred template counts. Generation probabilities in a later analysis came from a VDJ recombination model fitted to out-of-frame rearrangements, and those results were checked against IGoR. In a later analysis, hypergeometric tests were used to score TCR-TCR, TCR-HLA and TCR-CMV co-occurrence, with a repertoire-size bias correction applied to TCR pairs. False discovery rates were estimated in a later analysis by permuting HLA or CMV assignments 20 times. In a later analysis, co-occurring TCRs were grouped with DBSCAN, and TCRdist sequence similarity was added when clustering was performed within HLA-allele-positive subsets. Co-occurrence clustering excluded repertoires with fewer than 30,000 or more than 120,000 public chains, plus five with anomalous nucleotide sharing. TCRdb holds this immuneACCESS table with in-frame rearrangements only. Some clones are missing; in checked studies, unresolved V genes explain under half, and the rest has no known cause. V, J and clone size were drawn from that table, and D and trimming were deduced from the DNA. Recorded for this sample are about 160,000 clones; approximately 80% of them occurred a single time. Clones ranked in the top ten supply 9.7% of the sample.

Results and caveats for the whole study, not just this receptor: A further reported finding was that TCR beta sequences accurately predicted the HLA-A and HLA-B alleles for most subjects in the first cohort. According to a later analysis, parvovirus B19, influenza, CMV and Epstein-Barr virus appeared linked to several top co-occurrence clusters. In a later genetic analysis, a missense DCLRE1C variant was associated with V-gene and J-gene trimming of TCR beta chains, and the association was replicated in an independent cohort. Because some donors lacked HLA typing at each locus, the association tests relied only on the typed subset. For the cohort, immune exposure information was limited to CMV serostatus. Strong co-occurrence of HLA alleles, especially DR and DQ, made assigning TCR associations to individual alleles difficult. According to a later analysis, most CMV-associated TCR beta chains appeared to be HLA-restricted, and the HLA associations seemed to be driven largely by CMV exposure. A few of the identified cytomegalovirus-associated TCR beta chains were confirmed in vitro to be specific for cytomegalovirus antigens. In both the original and validation cohorts, the classifier was reported to diagnose cytomegalovirus status with high specificity and sensitivity. A group of highly shared sequence variants was considered likely to be a technical artifact of the sequencing pipeline. The authors suggested that the approach could potentially be extended to other disease states and immunological phenotypes. This cohort had only TCR beta chains sequenced, and the lack of alpha or paired-chain data limited which features could be detected. Specific HLA alleles were associated with 16,951 TCR beta sequences at a false discovery rate of 0.05 in a later analysis. In a later genetic analysis, fewer N-insertions in productive TCRs were reported among donors in an Asian-associated ancestry cluster than the approximately 710-donor mean. Presence/absence analyses assumed roughly uniform sequencing depth across donors, an assumption that may not hold. While some public TCRs were present in many individuals, most TCR sequences turned up only very rarely across donors. In an earlier analysis of fewer than 700 of the donors, most TCR beta V segments appeared in productive rearrangements about 90% or about 30% of the time, broadly matching IMGT annotations. A later analysis found that HLA-associated TCR beta chains were more clonally expanded and had lower generation probabilities than equally common non-associated chains. Correlated functional status among segregating V segments might reflect linkage disequilibrium, but an unknown experimental factor could not be ruled out. Some 15 rarely observed V segments, including chromosome 9 orphons, were excluded from the earlier analysis of approximately 500 of the donors because counts were too low. The 87-base-pair reads could not distinguish some IMGT-functional V segments, including TRBV6-2 and TRBV6-3, so those segments were excluded. In a later analysis, the rate of TCR association differed among HLA loci, with DRB1 alleles having the most associated TCRs and HLA-C alleles having the fewest. A total of roughly 160 TCR beta chains were listed by the study as associated with cytomegalovirus.

The specimen sequenced was PBMCs. The receptor was isolated from a young man in good health and CMV-seropositive. Recombination connected TRBV30 to TRBJ1-5; there is no confident call for the D gene. CDR3 region: CAWSGQDNQPQHF. In nucleotide form, the sequence is TGTGCCTGGAGTGGGCAGGACAATCAGCCCCAGCATTTT.